This T cell receptor (beta chain) derives from a study of blood T cell repertoires in COVID-19. Across the whole study: PBMCs, B-cell-depleted T cells, or T cells were the source of the cDNA or gDNA that made up the material.

Germline loops: CDR1 LNHDA, CDR2 SQIVND (reference sequence). Unmatched junction bases numbered 12, after V lost 7 bases and J lost 2 bases. CDR3 length: 16 residues. Study processing details: Amplified reference gene primers provided the basis for estimating nucleated cell counts. This table comes from immunoSEQ multiplex PCR, and its TCRdb copy is limited to in-frame clones, with some not included. V and J calls and clone size are as listed in that table; D and trimming were resolved from the DNA. The profile shows some 200,000 clones, 65% to 85% of them singletons. The V and J genes are TRBV19 and TRBJ2-3; 7 bases line up with TRBD2. This TCR came from a woman younger than 45 with COVID-19, enrolled during active disease. Sequenced input: peripheral blood. CDR3 in amino acids: CASTSRLARSTDTQYF. The CDR3 DNA reads TGTGCCAGTACCTCCCGACTAGCCCGATCCACAGATACGCAGTATTTT.